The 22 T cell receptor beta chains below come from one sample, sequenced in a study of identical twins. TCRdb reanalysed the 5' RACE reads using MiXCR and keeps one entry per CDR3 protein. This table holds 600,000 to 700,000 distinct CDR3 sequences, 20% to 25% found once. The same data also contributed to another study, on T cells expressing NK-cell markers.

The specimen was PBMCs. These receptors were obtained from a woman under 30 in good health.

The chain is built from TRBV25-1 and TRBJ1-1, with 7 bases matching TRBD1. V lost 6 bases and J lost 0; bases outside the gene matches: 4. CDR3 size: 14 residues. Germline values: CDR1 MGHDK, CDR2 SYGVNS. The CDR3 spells CASSRDRLNTEAFF. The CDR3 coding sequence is TGTGCCAGCAGCCGGGACAGACTGAACACTGAAGCTTTCTTT.

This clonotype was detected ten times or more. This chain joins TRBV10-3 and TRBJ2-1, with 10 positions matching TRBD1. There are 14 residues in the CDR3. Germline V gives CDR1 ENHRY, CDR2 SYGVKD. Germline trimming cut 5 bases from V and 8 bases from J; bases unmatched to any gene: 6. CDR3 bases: TGTGCCATCAGTCGAGGACAGGGGGTGGATGAGCAGTTCTTC. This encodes CAISRGQGVDEQFF.

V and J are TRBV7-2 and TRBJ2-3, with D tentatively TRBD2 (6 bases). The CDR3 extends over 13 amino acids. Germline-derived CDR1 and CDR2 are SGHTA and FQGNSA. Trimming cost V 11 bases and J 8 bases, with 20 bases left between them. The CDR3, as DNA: TGTGCCGGAGGGGATCGCTTTCACGGTACGCAGTATTTT. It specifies CAGGDRFHGTQYF.

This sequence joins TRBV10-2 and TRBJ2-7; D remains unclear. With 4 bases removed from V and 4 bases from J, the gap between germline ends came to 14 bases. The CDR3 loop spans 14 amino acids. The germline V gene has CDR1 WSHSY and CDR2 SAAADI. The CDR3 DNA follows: TGCGCCAGCAGTGGCGGCCAGACGACTTACGAGCAGTACTTC. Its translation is CASSGGQTTYEQYF.

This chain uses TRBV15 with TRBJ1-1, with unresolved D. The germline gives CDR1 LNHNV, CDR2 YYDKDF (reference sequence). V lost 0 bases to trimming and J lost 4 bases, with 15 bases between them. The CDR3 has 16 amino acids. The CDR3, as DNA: TGTGCCACCAGCAGAGATAGGGCAGGAATCGGCACTGAAGCTTTCTTT. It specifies CATSRDRAGIGTEAFF.

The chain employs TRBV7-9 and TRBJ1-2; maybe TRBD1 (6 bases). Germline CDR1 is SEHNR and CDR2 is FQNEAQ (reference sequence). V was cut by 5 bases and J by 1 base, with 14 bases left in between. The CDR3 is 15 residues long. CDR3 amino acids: CASSIEGDLNYGYTF. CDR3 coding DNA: TGTGCCAGCAGCATAGAGGGGGACCTTAACTATGGCTACACCTTC.

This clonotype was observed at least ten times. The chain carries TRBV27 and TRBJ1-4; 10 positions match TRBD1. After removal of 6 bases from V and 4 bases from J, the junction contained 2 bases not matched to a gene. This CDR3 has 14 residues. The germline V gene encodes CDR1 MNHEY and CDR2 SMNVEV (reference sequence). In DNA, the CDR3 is TGTGCCAGCAGGCGGACAGGGGGTAATGAAAAACTGTTTTTT. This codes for CASRRTGGNEKLFF.

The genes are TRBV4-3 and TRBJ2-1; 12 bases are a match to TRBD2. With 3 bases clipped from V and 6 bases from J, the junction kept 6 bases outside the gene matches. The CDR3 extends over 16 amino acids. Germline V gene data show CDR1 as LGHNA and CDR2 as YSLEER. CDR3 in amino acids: CASSHELAGGVNEQFF. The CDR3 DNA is TGCGCCAGCAGCCACGAACTAGCGGGAGGCGTCAATGAGCAGTTCTTC.

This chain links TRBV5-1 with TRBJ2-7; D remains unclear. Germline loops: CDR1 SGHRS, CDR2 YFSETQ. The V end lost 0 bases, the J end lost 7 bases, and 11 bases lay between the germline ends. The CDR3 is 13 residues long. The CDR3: CASSLVSGVEQYF. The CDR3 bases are TGCGCCAGCAGCTTGGTTTCTGGGGTGGAGCAGTACTTC. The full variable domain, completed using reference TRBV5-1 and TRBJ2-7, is KAGVTQTPRYLIKTRGQQVTLSCSPISGHRSVSWYQQTPGQGLQFLFEYFSETQRNKGNFPGRFSGRQFSNSRSEMNVSTLELGDSALYLCASSLVSGVEQYFGPGTRLTVT.

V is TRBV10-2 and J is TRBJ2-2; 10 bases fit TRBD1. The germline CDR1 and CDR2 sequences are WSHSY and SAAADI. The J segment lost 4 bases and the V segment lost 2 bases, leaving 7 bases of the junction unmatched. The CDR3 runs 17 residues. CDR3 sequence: CASSEPTGGYRTGELFF. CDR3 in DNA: TGCGCCAGCAGTGAGCCGACAGGGGGCTATCGCACCGGGGAGCTGTTTTTT.

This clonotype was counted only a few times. CDR3 sequence: CSARHARGQRLGANVLTF. The CDR3 nucleotides read TGCAGTGCTAGGCATGCCCGAGGACAGCGCTTGGGAGCCAACGTCCTGACTTTC. J is TRBJ2-6 and V is TRBV20-1; TRBD1 is a possible D gene (6 bases). Trimming left V 3 bases short and J 7 bases short, with 25 bases between. Germline V gives CDR1 DFQATT, CDR2 SNEGSKA (reference sequence). CDR3 length equals 18 residues.

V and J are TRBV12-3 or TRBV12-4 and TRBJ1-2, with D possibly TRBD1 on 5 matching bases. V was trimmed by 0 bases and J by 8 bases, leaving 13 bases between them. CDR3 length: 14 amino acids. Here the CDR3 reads CASSLARTAGGYTF. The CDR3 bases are TGTGCCAGCAGTTTAGCGCGGACGGCAGGGGGCTACACCTTC.

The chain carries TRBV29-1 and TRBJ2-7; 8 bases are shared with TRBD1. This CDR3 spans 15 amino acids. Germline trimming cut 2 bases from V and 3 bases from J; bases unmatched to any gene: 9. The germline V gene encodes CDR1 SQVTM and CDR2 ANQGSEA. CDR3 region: CSVEKVGTGNYEQYF. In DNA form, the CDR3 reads TGCAGCGTTGAAAAGGTGGGGACAGGTAACTACGAGCAGTACTTC.

The CDR3 loop is CASSSAGAIPYEQYF. As DNA, the CDR3 is TGTGCCAGCAGCTCCGCGGGGGCCATCCCCTACGAGCAGTACTTC. The chain recombines TRBV7-6 with TRBJ2-7; possibly TRBD2 for D (7 bases). There are 15 residues in the CDR3. CDR1 is SGHVS, CDR2 FNYEAQ, per germline. The V and J ends lost 4 bases and 2 bases respectively, with 15 bases between them.

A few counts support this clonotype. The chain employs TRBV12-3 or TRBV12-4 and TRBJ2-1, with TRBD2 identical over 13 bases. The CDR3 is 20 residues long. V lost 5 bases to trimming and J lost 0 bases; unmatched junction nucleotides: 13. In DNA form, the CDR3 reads TGTGCCAGCAGTCCTGACCTCCCGAGGACTAGCGGGAGCTCCTACAATGAGCAGTTCTTC. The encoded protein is CASSPDLPRTSGSSYNEQFF.

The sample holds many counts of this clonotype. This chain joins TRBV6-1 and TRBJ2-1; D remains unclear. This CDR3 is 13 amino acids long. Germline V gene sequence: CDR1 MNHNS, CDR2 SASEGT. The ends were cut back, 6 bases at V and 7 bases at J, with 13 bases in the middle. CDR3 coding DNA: TGTGCCAGCAGCCCGGGCAGCTCTAATGAGCAGTTCTTC. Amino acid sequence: CASSPGSSNEQFF.

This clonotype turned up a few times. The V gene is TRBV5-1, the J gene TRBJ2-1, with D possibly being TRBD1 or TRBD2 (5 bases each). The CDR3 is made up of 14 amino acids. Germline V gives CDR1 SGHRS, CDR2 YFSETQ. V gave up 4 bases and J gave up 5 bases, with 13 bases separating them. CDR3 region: CASSTRDLDNEQFF. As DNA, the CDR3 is TGCGCCAGCAGCACCCGGGACCTAGACAATGAGCAGTTCTTC.

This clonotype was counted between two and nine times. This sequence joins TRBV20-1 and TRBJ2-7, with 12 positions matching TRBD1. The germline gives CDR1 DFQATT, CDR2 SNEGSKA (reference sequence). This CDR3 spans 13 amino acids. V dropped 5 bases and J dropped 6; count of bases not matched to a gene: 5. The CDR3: CSAGDRGRFEQYF. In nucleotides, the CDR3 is TGCAGTGCTGGGGACAGGGGGCGATTCGAGCAGTACTTC.

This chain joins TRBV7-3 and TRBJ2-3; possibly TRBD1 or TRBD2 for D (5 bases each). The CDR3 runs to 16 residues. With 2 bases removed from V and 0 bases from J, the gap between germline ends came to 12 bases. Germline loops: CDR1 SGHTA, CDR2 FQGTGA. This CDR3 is CASSLSGATSTDTQYF. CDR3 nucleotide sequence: TGTGCCAGCAGCTTATCCGGGGCCACTAGCACAGATACGCAGTATTTT. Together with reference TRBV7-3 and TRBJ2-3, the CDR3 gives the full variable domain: GAGVSQTPSNKVTEKGKYVELRCDPISGHTALYWYRQSLGQGPEFLIYFQGTGAADDSGLPNDRFFAVRPEGSVSTLKIQRTERGDSAVYLCASSLSGATSTDTQYFGPGTRLTVL.

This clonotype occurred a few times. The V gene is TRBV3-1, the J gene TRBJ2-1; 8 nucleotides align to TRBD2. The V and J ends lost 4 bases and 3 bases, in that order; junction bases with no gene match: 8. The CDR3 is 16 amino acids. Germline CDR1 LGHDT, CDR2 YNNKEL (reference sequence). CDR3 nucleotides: TGTGCCAGCAGCCCTGGACTAGCACGGTACTACAATGAGCAGTTCTTC. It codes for CASSPGLARYYNEQFF.

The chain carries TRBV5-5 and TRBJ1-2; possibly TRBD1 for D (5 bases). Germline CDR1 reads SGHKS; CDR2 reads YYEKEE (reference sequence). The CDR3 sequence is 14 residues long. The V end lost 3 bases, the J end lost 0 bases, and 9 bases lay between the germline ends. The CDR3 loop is CASSWGTANYGYTF. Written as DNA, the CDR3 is TGTGCCAGCAGCTGGGGGACGGCTAACTATGGCTACACCTTC.

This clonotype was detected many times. The chain's CDR3 is CSARRVEHEQFF. The DNA for the CDR3 is TGCAGTGCCAGGAGAGTAGAGCATGAGCAGTTCTTC. The chain has TRBV20-1 and TRBJ2-1; D remains unclear. V was trimmed by 6 bases and J by 8 bases, leaving 14 bases between them. Germline CDR1 DFQATT, CDR2 SNEGSKA (reference sequence). The CDR3 contains 12 residues.